This T cell receptor (beta chain) comes out of a study of low-dose radiotherapy and immunotherapy resistance in tumors. On the study more broadly: Fractions of 1 Gy went to Cohort 2 every two weeks, for 13 Gy over 26 weeks.

cDNA synthesis used a TRAV/TRBV-specific primer set for both chains. Amplification of TCRs used a constant-region primer and V-primer adapter for 15 to 25 PCR cycles. By in vitro transcription, the isolated mRNA was amplified. Each CDR3 protein is one row after TCRdb ran MiXCR on the reads. The table has 5,500 to 6,500 distinct CDR3 sequences, over 55% seen once. After removal of 6 bases from V and 3 bases from J, the junction contained 1 base not matched to a gene. This CDR3 is built from 12 residues. Germline V gene lookup returns CDR1 SQVTM and CDR2 ANQGSEA. Advanced solid tumors without tumor-infiltrating lymphocytes were required for inclusion.

This clonotype was obtained from a human donor with advanced metastatic prostate, ovarian, gallbladder or colorectal cancer (not recorded which). This table probably holds off-target reads from a library built for another chain. This rearrangement joins TRBV29-1 to TRBJ2-1, with 8 bases fitting TRBD1. The CDR3 nucleotides read TGCAGCGTCGGACAGGGCTACAATGAGCAGTTCTTC. Its translation: CSVGQGYNEQFF.